The T cell receptor beta chain under discussion was sequenced for a study of blood T cells in healthy people across ages. Findings and limits, study-wide: Estimated diversity, derived from one million T cells, was regarded as an underestimate.

The authors ran a second PCR of roughly 6 to 12 cycles using a sample-barcoded 5' primer and a J-beta primer mix. From the 5' RACE reads, TCRdb called clonotypes with MiXCR, one entry per CDR3 protein. The sample lists approximately 800,000 distinct CDR3 sequences; roughly 56% were seen once. On this clonotype: Its matching antigen is unknown.

This sequence was found in a man in his forties in good health. The sequencing sample was made of blood.

For the CDR3, the DNA is TGCAGCGCCGGGGAAGGGGGCTCTGGGGCCAACGTCCTGACTTTC. Amino acids: CSAGEGGSGANVLTF. The chain combines TRBV29-1 with TRBJ2-6; tentatively, D is TRBD1 (6 bases). V gave up 7 bases and J gave up 0 bases, with 13 bases separating them. Germline V gene sequence: CDR1 SQVTM, CDR2 ANQGSEA. This CDR3 comprises 15 residues.